A selection of T cell receptor beta chains follows, all from one sample in a study of long-term antiretroviral therapy in people with HIV. Sequencing was performed with immunoSEQ multiplex PCR; in TCRdb, only in-frame clones are kept and a portion is missing. Of some 43,000 clones listed, roughly 86% are singletons. This specimen was unsorted PBMCs, taken 0.1 years before starting antiretroviral therapy. Every receptor here comes from a woman aged 50 to 65 with HIV. CDR3s leave out the opening cysteine and the closing phenylalanine or tryptophan. D genes are given only for firm matches.

J | D | V | CDR3
TRBJ1-1 | - | TRBV4-1 | ASSQDYTEAF
TRBJ2-1 | - | TRBV20-1 | SATQVEEQF
TRBJ1-5 | - | TRBV15 | ATSRDQGFQPQH
TRBJ1-2 | - | TRBV19 | ASSTGDYGYT
TRBJ2-3 | TRBD2 | TRBV7-3 | ASSDRGGAVTDTQY
TRBJ1-5 | - | TRBV30 | AWNYIGGRDQPQH
TRBJ1-1 | - | TRBV5-6 | ASSLERGVRAQGAF
TRBJ2-7 | TRBD1 | TRBV14 | ASSQDNPRDWTGGHYEQY
TRBJ1-5 | - | TRBV4-1 | ASSQEGLRGNQPQH
TRBJ1-1 | - | TRBV19 | ASKRRLNTEAF
TRBJ2-2 | - | TRBV7-2 | ASSPGAQDAGELF
TRBJ2-4 | - | TRBV11-2 | ASSPEKGAKNIQY
TRBJ1-2 | - | TRBV14 | ASSQRGGGYT
TRBJ2-2 | - | TRBV7-3 | ASSSQHYANTGELF
TRBJ1-6 | - | TRBV5-4 | ASTETRDNSPLH
TRBJ2-1 | - | TRBV4-1 | ASSQAPGQSKEQF
TRBJ1-1 | - | TRBV9 | ASSSSFQGPMNTEAF
TRBJ2-3 | TRBD2 | TRBV7-3 | ASSRGVDTQY
TRBJ1-2 | - | TRBV21-1 | ASSTRQECGYT
TRBJ1-2 | TRBD1 | TRBV10-3 | AIRESGGVGYT
TRBJ1-4 | - | TRBV9 | ASSWTPSEKLF
TRBJ2-1 | TRBD1 | TRBV10-3 | AIRDRVATHNEQF
TRBJ2-1 | TRBD2 | TRBV9 | ASSSVSGGSSYNEQF
TRBJ2-7 | - | TRBV2 | ASSERPDPYEQY
TRBJ1-3 | - | TRBV30 | AWSLNSGNTIY
TRBJ2-2 | - | TRBV21-1 | ASSKKGVGRETTDGELF
TRBJ2-3 | - | TRBV5-1 | ASSQGRAGSMDTQY
TRBJ2-3 | TRBD2 | TRBV5-1 | ASLVRLGGETDTQY
TRBJ2-5 | - | TRBV2 | ASMNTGGETQY
TRBJ1-1 | - | TRBV6-5 | ASSHRTQNTEAF
TRBJ2-3 | - | TRBV30 | AWSVQGGAGDTQY
TRBJ2-5 | - | TRBV15 | ATSLGGQETQY
TRBJ2-3 | - | TRBV4-3 | ASSQGANSLTDTQY
TRBJ2-1 | - | TRBV29-1 | SGGLYNEQF
TRBJ1-3 | - | TRBV21-1 | APIGQYSGNTIY
TRBJ2-4 | - | TRBV9 | ASSPPVGLAKNIQY
TRBJ2-3 | - | TRBV7-2 | ASSLGPSGGDTQY
TRBJ1-1 | - | TRBV6-6 | ASSSGAWEAF
TRBJ2-1 | TRBD2 | TRBV7-2 | ASSFAPQRGGGEQF
TRBJ1-2 | - | TRBV6-1 | ASSEAGRSNYGYT